Listed below are T cell receptor beta chains from one sample, sequenced in a study of blood T cell repertoires in COVID-19. Profiling relied on immunoSEQ multiplex PCR, and the TCRdb table lists in-frame clones only, not all of them. The sample includes a few hundred thousand clones, approximately 90% of them seen just once. Sequencing was done on a sample of PBMCs or T cells enriched from blood (not recorded which). Every receptor here comes from a woman between 18 and 30 years old who had recovered from COVID-19. Both conserved end residues are part of each CDR3. The D gene is left open where the match is weak. The listing skips clone size in some rows; elsewhere it reads once, few, many or a size class.

clone size: few
J gene: TRBJ1-1
D gene: NA
V gene: TRBV5-6
CDR3 DNA: TGTGCCAGCAGCTGGAGGGACCCGGCGGCGAACACTGAAGCTTTCTTT
CDR3 protein: CASSWRDPAANTEAFF

clone size: NA
J gene: TRBJ1-1
D gene: TRBD1
V gene: TRBV28
CDR3 DNA: TGTGCCAGCACCTCGCCAGGGGGCAACACTGAAGCTTTCTTT
CDR3 protein: CASTSPGGNTEAFF

clone size: NA
J gene: TRBJ1-2
D gene: NA
V gene: TRBV9
CDR3 DNA: TGTGCCAGCAGCCCCACCGACGGGATTTATGGCTACACCTTC
CDR3 protein: CASSPTDGIYGYTF

clone size: NA
J gene: TRBJ1-1
D gene: NA
V gene: TRBV10-2
CDR3 DNA: TGCGCCAGCAGTGAATCTGGCGGGGTTATTAACTTCTTT
CDR3 protein: CASSESGGVINFF

clone size: NA
J gene: TRBJ1-2
D gene: NA
V gene: TRBV2
CDR3 DNA: TGTGCCAGCAGTGAAAACAGTTATGGCTACACCTTC
CDR3 protein: CASSENSYGYTF

clone size: once
J gene: TRBJ1-5
D gene: TRBD1
V gene: TRBV28
CDR3 DNA: TGTGCCAGCAGTTTATGGGGGGGACAGGGTAGCAATCAGCCCCAGCATTTT
CDR3 protein: CASSLWGGQGSNQPQHF

clone size: once
J gene: TRBJ2-3
D gene: NA
V gene: TRBV10-2
CDR3 DNA: TGCGCCAGCAGTGGTTCCGGGGATACGCAGTATTTT
CDR3 protein: CASSGSGDTQYF

clone size: few
J gene: TRBJ1-2
D gene: NA
V gene: TRBV7-2
CDR3 DNA: TGTGCCAGCAGCTCGGTGGGGGGAAGGAACTATGGCTACACCTTC
CDR3 protein: CASSSVGGRNYGYTF

clone size: NA
J gene: TRBJ1-2
D gene: NA
V gene: TRBV7-9
CDR3 DNA: TGTGCCAGCAGCTTCTGGGACATCGAGAGGGGCTACACCTTC
CDR3 protein: CASSFWDIERGYTF

clone size: NA
J gene: TRBJ2-7
D gene: NA
V gene: TRBV11-2
CDR3 DNA: TGTGCCAGCAGCTTATACCAGCCCTCCCGGAGAACCTACGAGCAGTACTTC
CDR3 protein: CASSLYQPSRRTYEQYF

clone size: NA
J gene: TRBJ2-7
D gene: NA
V gene: TRBV2
CDR3 DNA: TGTGCCAGCAGTGACGACAGGCTCTCCTACGAGCAGTACTTC
CDR3 protein: CASSDDRLSYEQYF

clone size: NA
J gene: TRBJ2-3
D gene: TRBD2
V gene: TRBV5-1
CDR3 DNA: TGCGCCAGCTCCAAGGGGGGACTAGCGGGGGGGCTGTCAGATACGCAGTATTTT
CDR3 protein: CASSKGGLAGGLSDTQYF

clone size: NA
J gene: TRBJ2-1
D gene: NA
V gene: TRBV7-2
CDR3 DNA: TGTGCCAGCAGCTTAGAATCCTCCTTGTACTACTCCTACAATGAGCAGTTCTTC
CDR3 protein: CASSLESSLYYSYNEQFF

clone size: NA
J gene: TRBJ2-5
D gene: NA
V gene: TRBV2
CDR3 DNA: TGTGCCAGCAGAGGTGACACCAACCAAGAGACCCAGTACTTC
CDR3 protein: CASRGDTNQETQYF

clone size: NA
J gene: TRBJ1-1
D gene: TRBD1
V gene: TRBV2
CDR3 DNA: TGTGCCAGCACCGGGGACAGCGGCACTGAAGCTTTCTTT
CDR3 protein: CASTGDSGTEAFF

clone size: NA
J gene: TRBJ1-2
D gene: NA
V gene: TRBV7-8
CDR3 DNA: TGTGCCAGCAGCTTGGGGGACAATAACTATGGCTACACCTTC
CDR3 protein: CASSLGDNNYGYTF

clone size: NA
J gene: TRBJ1-1
D gene: TRBD1
V gene: TRBV5-1
CDR3 DNA: TGCGCCAGCAGCTTGTTTGTCGGACAGGGGAACACTGAAGCTTTCTTT
CDR3 protein: CASSLFVGQGNTEAFF

clone size: NA
J gene: TRBJ1-6
D gene: TRBD1
V gene: TRBV4-1
CDR3 DNA: TGCGCCAGCAGCCACCCCACAGGACAGGTTAATTCACCCCTCCACTTT
CDR3 protein: CASSHPTGQVNSPLHF

clone size: few
J gene: TRBJ1-1
D gene: TRBD1
V gene: TRBV27
CDR3 DNA: TGTGCCAGCAGACCACGGACAGGGAAGGACACTGAAGCTTTCTTT
CDR3 protein: CASRPRTGKDTEAFF

clone size: few
J gene: TRBJ1-5
D gene: TRBD1
V gene: TRBV6-5
CDR3 DNA: TGTGCCAGCAGGGGACAGGTGGGCAATCAGCCCCAGCATTTT
CDR3 protein: CASRGQVGNQPQHF

clone size: NA
J gene: TRBJ2-6
D gene: TRBD2
V gene: TRBV9
CDR3 DNA: TGTGCCAGCAGCGTTAAGCGGGGGGACAGCTCTGGGGCCAACGTCCTGACTTTC
CDR3 protein: CASSVKRGDSSGANVLTF

clone size: NA
J gene: TRBJ2-3
D gene: TRBD2
V gene: TRBV7-9
CDR3 DNA: TGTGCCAACAGCCCCGGACTAGCGGGGGCTTCTGATACGCAGTATTTT
CDR3 protein: CANSPGLAGASDTQYF

clone size: NA
J gene: TRBJ1-2
D gene: NA
V gene: TRBV4-1
CDR3 DNA: TGCGCCAGCAGCCAAGATGGCAGTACTAACTATGGCTACACCTTC
CDR3 protein: CASSQDGSTNYGYTF

clone size: NA
J gene: TRBJ2-5
D gene: TRBD1
V gene: TRBV18
CDR3 DNA: TGTGCCAGCTCACCATGGACAGGCAGCCAAAGAGAGACCCAGTACTTC
CDR3 protein: CASSPWTGSQRETQYF

clone size: NA
J gene: TRBJ1-6
D gene: TRBD1
V gene: TRBV3-1/TRBV3-2
CDR3 DNA: TGTGCCAGCAGCTACAGACAGGGCCATTCACCCCTCCACTTT
CDR3 protein: CASSYRQGHSPLHF

clone size: NA
J gene: TRBJ1-1
D gene: NA
V gene: TRBV7-9
CDR3 DNA: TGTGCCAGCAGCCGTTCAGGGTTCACTGAAGCTTTCTTT
CDR3 protein: CASSRSGFTEAFF

clone size: NA
J gene: TRBJ2-1
D gene: TRBD2
V gene: TRBV27
CDR3 DNA: TGTGCCAGCAGTTTTTTCTCGGGGGGGAATGAGCAGTTCTTC
CDR3 protein: CASSFFSGGNEQFF

clone size: NA
J gene: TRBJ1-4
D gene: NA
V gene: TRBV4-1
CDR3 DNA: TGCGCCAGCAGCCAAGAACCGGGCAGGGGCACATTTATTAATGAAAAACTGTTTTTT
CDR3 protein: CASSQEPGRGTFINEKLFF

clone size: NA
J gene: TRBJ2-1
D gene: TRBD2
V gene: TRBV7-2
CDR3 DNA: TGTGCCAGCAGCCTCAACCTAGCGGGGTTTTACAATGAGCAGTTCTTC
CDR3 protein: CASSLNLAGFYNEQFF

clone size: NA
J gene: TRBJ1-2
D gene: TRBD1
V gene: TRBV2
CDR3 DNA: TGTGCCAGCAGAGAGGACAGGGGGCAGCGAGGCTACACCTTC
CDR3 protein: CASREDRGQRGYTF

clone size: NA
J gene: TRBJ1-2
D gene: NA
V gene: TRBV5-8
CDR3 DNA: TGTGCCAGCAGCTTGATAACTAACTATGGCTACACCTTC
CDR3 protein: CASSLITNYGYTF

clone size: once
J gene: TRBJ1-2
D gene: TRBD1
V gene: TRBV6-5
CDR3 DNA: TGTGCCAGCAGTTACTCCCGGGACAGGGTTAATGGCTACACCTTC
CDR3 protein: CASSYSRDRVNGYTF

clone size: NA
J gene: TRBJ2-7
D gene: NA
V gene: TRBV30
CDR3 DNA: TGTGCCTGGAGTTGGGGGGCCTACGAGCAGTACTTC
CDR3 protein: CAWSWGAYEQYF

clone size: NA
J gene: TRBJ2-7
D gene: TRBD2
V gene: TRBV19
CDR3 DNA: TGTGCCAGTAGTATAGAGGCGGGGGGGTTCTACGAGCAGTACTTC
CDR3 protein: CASSIEAGGFYEQYF

clone size: NA
J gene: TRBJ1-3
D gene: TRBD1
V gene: TRBV7-9
CDR3 DNA: TGTGCCAGCAGCGATTATGGGACAGGGAGTGGAAACACCATATATTTT
CDR3 protein: CASSDYGTGSGNTIYF

clone size: once
J gene: TRBJ1-1
D gene: TRBD1
V gene: TRBV4-2
CDR3 DNA: TGTGCCAGCAGCCTTGGGACAGGCGGAAGGACTGAAGCTTTCTTT
CDR3 protein: CASSLGTGGRTEAFF

clone size: once
J gene: TRBJ2-1
D gene: TRBD1
V gene: TRBV2
CDR3 DNA: TGTGCCATCACACAGGGGGCGCGTGCCAATGAGCAGTTCTTC
CDR3 protein: CAITQGARANEQFF

clone size: NA
J gene: TRBJ2-7
D gene: TRBD1
V gene: TRBV14
CDR3 DNA: TGTGCCAGCAGCGGCCGGGACAGGGGTATCTACGAGCAGTACTTC
CDR3 protein: CASSGRDRGIYEQYF

clone size: NA
J gene: TRBJ1-6
D gene: TRBD1
V gene: TRBV9
CDR3 DNA: TGTGCCAGCAGCGTAGGAGGGGGCGACTCCTATAATTCACCCCTCCACTTT
CDR3 protein: CASSVGGGDSYNSPLHF

clone size: NA
J gene: TRBJ1-5
D gene: NA
V gene: TRBV2
CDR3 DNA: TGTGCCAGCAGTCTAAATACAGGACCATACTCTAATCAGCCCCAGCATTTT
CDR3 protein: CASSLNTGPYSNQPQHF

clone size: NA
J gene: TRBJ2-7
D gene: TRBD1
V gene: TRBV27
CDR3 DNA: TGTGCCAGCAGTTTACGAGCAGGGGGCGCTTACGAGCAGTACTTC
CDR3 protein: CASSLRAGGAYEQYF

clone size: NA
J gene: TRBJ1-5
D gene: TRBD1
V gene: TRBV7-9
CDR3 DNA: TGTGCCAGCAGCTCGACAGGGGGTGGCAATCAGCCCCAGCATTTT
CDR3 protein: CASSSTGGGNQPQHF

clone size: NA
J gene: TRBJ1-1
D gene: TRBD1
V gene: TRBV18
CDR3 DNA: TGTGCCAGCTCACCGCGACAGGGAGACACTGAAGCTTTCTTT
CDR3 protein: CASSPRQGDTEAFF

clone size: NA
J gene: TRBJ2-5
D gene: TRBD2
V gene: TRBV11-3
CDR3 DNA: TGTGCCAGCAGCTTAGAAGGAGCGGGGGACCCCATAGGGACCCAGTACTTC
CDR3 protein: CASSLEGAGDPIGTQYF

clone size: NA
J gene: TRBJ1-2
D gene: TRBD1
V gene: TRBV11-2
CDR3 DNA: TGTGCCAGCAGCTCCTACAGGGGCCAAAACTATGGCTACACCTTC
CDR3 protein: CASSSYRGQNYGYTF

clone size: once
J gene: TRBJ2-1
D gene: NA
V gene: TRBV6-1
CDR3 DNA: TGTGCCAGCAGTGAAGCGGTAGTAGCTGGCTACAATGAGCAGTTCTTC
CDR3 protein: CASSEAVVAGYNEQFF

clone size: NA
J gene: TRBJ1-2
D gene: TRBD1
V gene: TRBV4-1
CDR3 DNA: TGCGCCAGCAGCCAAGTCGCAGGGGGTGAGAATGGCTACACCTTC
CDR3 protein: CASSQVAGGENGYTF

clone size: NA
J gene: TRBJ1-2
D gene: TRBD1
V gene: TRBV5-8
CDR3 DNA: TGTGCCAGCAGCCGACGCGACAGGGGCCCCGACTATGGCTACACCTTC
CDR3 protein: CASSRRDRGPDYGYTF

clone size: NA
J gene: TRBJ1-5
D gene: TRBD1
V gene: TRBV18
CDR3 DNA: TGTGCCAGCAAATCTTCAGGGGGCGGGTTGCAGCCCCAGCATTTT
CDR3 protein: CASKSSGGGLQPQHF

clone size: NA
J gene: TRBJ1-2
D gene: NA
V gene: TRBV7-9
CDR3 DNA: TGTGCCAGCAAACTTACGGGGGAAACCGGGTATGGCTACACCTTC
CDR3 protein: CASKLTGETGYGYTF

clone size: NA
J gene: TRBJ2-5
D gene: NA
V gene: TRBV11-2
CDR3 DNA: TGTGCCAGCAGCACCGGGACTGACCAGGGGACCCAGTACTTC
CDR3 protein: CASSTGTDQGTQYF

clone size: NA
J gene: TRBJ1-4
D gene: NA
V gene: TRBV11-2
CDR3 DNA: TGTGCCAGCAGCCCGGAGGCAGATGAAAAACTGTTTTTT
CDR3 protein: CASSPEADEKLFF

clone size: NA
J gene: TRBJ2-7
D gene: TRBD1
V gene: TRBV5-1
CDR3 DNA: TGCGCCAGCAGCTCTTTGGCGGTACAGGGGACCTACGAGCAGTACTTC
CDR3 protein: CASSSLAVQGTYEQYF